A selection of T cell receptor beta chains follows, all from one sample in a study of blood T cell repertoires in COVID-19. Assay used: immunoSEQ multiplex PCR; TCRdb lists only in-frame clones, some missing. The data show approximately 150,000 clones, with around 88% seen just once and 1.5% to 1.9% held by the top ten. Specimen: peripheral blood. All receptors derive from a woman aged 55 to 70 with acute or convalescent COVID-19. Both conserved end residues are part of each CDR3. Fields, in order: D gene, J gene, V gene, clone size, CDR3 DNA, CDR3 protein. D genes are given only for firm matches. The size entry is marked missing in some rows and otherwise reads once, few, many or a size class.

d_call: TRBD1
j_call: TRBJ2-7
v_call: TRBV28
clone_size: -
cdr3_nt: TGTGCCAGCAGTGTCCGGGACAGCGTCATAAAACTGTACTTC
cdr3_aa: CASSVRDSVIKLYF

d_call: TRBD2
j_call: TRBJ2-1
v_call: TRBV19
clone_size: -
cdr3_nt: TGTGCCAGTAGTATTAGAAGGGCTAGCGGGGCCAATGAGCAGTTCTTC
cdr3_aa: CASSIRRASGANEQFF

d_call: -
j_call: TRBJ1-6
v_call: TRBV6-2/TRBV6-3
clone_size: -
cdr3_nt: TGTGCCAGCAGCCCGACAGTAGGCAATTCACCCCTCCACTTT
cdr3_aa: CASSPTVGNSPLHF

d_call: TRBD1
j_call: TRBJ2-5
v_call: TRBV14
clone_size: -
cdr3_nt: TGTGCCAGCAGCCAAGCACTTACCGGGACAGCGCAAGAGACCCAGTACTTC
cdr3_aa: CASSQALTGTAQETQYF

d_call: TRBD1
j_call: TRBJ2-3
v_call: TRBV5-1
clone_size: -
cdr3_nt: TGCGCCAGCAGCATAGAACGAAGAACAGGGGGAAATACGCAGTATTTT
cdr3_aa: CASSIERRTGGNTQYF

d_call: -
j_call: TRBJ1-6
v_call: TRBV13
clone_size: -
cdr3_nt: TGTGCCAGCAGCTCATTGACAGGCTCACCCCTCCACTTT
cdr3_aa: CASSSLTGSPLHF

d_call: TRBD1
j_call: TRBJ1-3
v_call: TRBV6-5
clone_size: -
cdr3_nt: TGTGCCAGCAGCTACACCCGGACAGGGCCTAGGAACACCATATATTTT
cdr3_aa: CASSYTRTGPRNTIYF

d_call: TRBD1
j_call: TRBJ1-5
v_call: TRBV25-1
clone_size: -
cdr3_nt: TGTGCCAGCAGCGCTTCCGGACAGGGCAATCAGCCCCAGCATTTT
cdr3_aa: CASSASGQGNQPQHF

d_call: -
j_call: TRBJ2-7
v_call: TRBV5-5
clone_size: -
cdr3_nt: TGTGCCAGCAGCTTAGAAGCAACCTACGAGCAGTACTTC
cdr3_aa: CASSLEATYEQYF

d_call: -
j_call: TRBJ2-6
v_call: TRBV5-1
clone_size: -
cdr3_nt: TGCGCCAGCACCATTACCGCGTCTGGGGCCAACGTCCTGACTTTC
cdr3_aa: CASTITASGANVLTF

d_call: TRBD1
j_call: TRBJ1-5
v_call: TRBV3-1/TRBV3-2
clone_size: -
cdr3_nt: TGTGCCAGCAGCCAAGGTCGACAGGGGGATCAGCCCCAGCATTTT
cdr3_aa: CASSQGRQGDQPQHF

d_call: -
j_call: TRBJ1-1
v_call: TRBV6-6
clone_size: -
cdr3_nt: TGTGCCAGCAGTGCGGACAGTATGAACACTGAAGCTTTCTTT
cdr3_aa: CASSADSMNTEAFF

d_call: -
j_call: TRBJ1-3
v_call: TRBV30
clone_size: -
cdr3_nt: TGTGCCTGGAGGATACAGGGTTCTGGAAACACCATATATTTT
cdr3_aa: CAWRIQGSGNTIYF

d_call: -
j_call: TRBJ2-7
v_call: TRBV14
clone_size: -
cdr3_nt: TGTGCCAGCAGCCATTTCGCAGGGGTCTACGAGCAGTACTTC
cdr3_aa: CASSHFAGVYEQYF

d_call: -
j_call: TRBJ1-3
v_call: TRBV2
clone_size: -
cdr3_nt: TGTGCCAGCAGTGCGGAGGGAAACACCATATATTTT
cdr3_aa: CASSAEGNTIYF

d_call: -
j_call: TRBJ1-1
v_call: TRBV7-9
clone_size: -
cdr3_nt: TGTGCCAGCAACCTAATTGGAAGACAGATGAACACTGAAGCTTTCTTT
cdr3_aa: CASNLIGRQMNTEAFF

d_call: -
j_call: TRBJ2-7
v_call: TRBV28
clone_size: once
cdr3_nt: TGTGCCAGCATTTCCGCCGGGGAGATATACTACGAGCAGTACTTC
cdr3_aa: CASISAGEIYYEQYF

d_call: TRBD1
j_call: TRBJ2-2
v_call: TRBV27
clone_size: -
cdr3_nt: TGTGCCAGCAGTTTACCAGGGGGCATCCACACCGGGGAGCTGTTTTTT
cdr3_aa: CASSLPGGIHTGELFF

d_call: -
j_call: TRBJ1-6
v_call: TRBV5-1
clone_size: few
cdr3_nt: TGCGCCAGCAGCTTGGGAGGTTCCTATAATTCACCCCTCCACTTT
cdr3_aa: CASSLGGSYNSPLHF

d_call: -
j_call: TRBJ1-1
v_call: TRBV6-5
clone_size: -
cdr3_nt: TGTGCCAGCAGTTACGGGGGCGAGGACACTGAAGCTTTCTTT
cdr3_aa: CASSYGGEDTEAFF

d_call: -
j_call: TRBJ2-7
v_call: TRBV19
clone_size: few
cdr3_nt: TGTGCCAGTAGTATGGACAGAGCCTACGAGCAGTACTTC
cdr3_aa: CASSMDRAYEQYF